This TCR beta chain was found in a study of OX40 agonist ivuxolimab in advanced cancers. Regarding the study in general: The costimulatory receptor OX40 (CD134) was targeted by ivuxolimab, a fully human IgG2 agonistic monoclonal antibody. Intravenous ivuxolimab was administered to patients every 2 weeks at six dose levels: 0.01, 0.1, 0.3, 1.5, 3 and 10 mg/kg. Among the roughly 50 dose-escalation patients, around 19 had hepatocellular carcinoma, roughly 15 melanoma, 9 renal cell carcinoma and 9 head and neck cancer. The dose-escalation cohort was about 86% male with a mean age of about 58 years, ranging from roughly 23 to 80. Patients were allowed to have had prior anti-PD-1, anti-PD-L1 or anti-CTLA-4 therapy, and around 37% of the dose-escalation patients had previously received checkpoint inhibitors. Three dose-escalation patients achieved partial responses, one with hepatocellular carcinoma and two with cutaneous melanoma. Peripheral TCRbeta sequencing aimed to test whether ivuxolimab altered TCR sequence diversity and caused clonal T-cell expansion. The paper covers the monotherapy dose-escalation part of the phase I ivuxolimab trial, which included N ≈ 54 patients. Findings and caveats that apply to the study as a whole: Low levels of normalized T-cell clonal expansion were also seen in some nonresponding patients. At doses of 0.1 to 3.0 mg/kg, clonal expansion of both CD4+ and CD8+ blood T cells was observed from baseline to week 6. On average, CD8+ T cells showed more expanded clones than CD4+ T cells after ivuxolimab. In the 0.1-3.0 mg/kg groups, partial responders had among the lowest normalized peripheral clonal expansion, particularly in CD8+ T cells. The antigen specificity of the peripheral T cells that underwent clonal expansion was not determined.

For sequencing of the TCRbeta CDR3 region, genomic DNA was extracted from the sorted cells. The immunoSEQ Assay was used for sequencing of TCRbeta CDR3 regions. Held by TCRdb, this immuneACCESS table contains in-frame sequences only and omits some clones. Under half of the omission traces to an unresolved V gene where checked; the cause of the rest is unknown. The sample data list under 85,000 clones, and more than 75% of these were observed just once. The ten most abundant clones make up approximately 0.45% of the sample. The trial excluded patients who had a history of autoimmune disease or were on systemic immunosuppression. Peripheral blood for TCR sequencing was collected from all dose cohorts at baseline, on cycle 4 day 1, and on cycle 7 day 1. The samples were taken from a phase I, first-in-human, multicenter, open-label dose-escalation trial of ivuxolimab. Adults with locally advanced or metastatic melanoma, renal cell carcinoma, hepatocellular carcinoma or head and neck squamous cell carcinoma were enrolled in the trial. Before TCR sequencing, CD4+ T cells and CD8+ T cells were sorted from peripheral blood as separate populations.

Comment on this clone: The antigen it recognizes is unknown. Per-nucleotide qualities are absent, and no much larger clonotype sits a single base away.

CDR1 is given as SGHNT and CDR2 as YYREEE, both from the germline V gene (reference sequence). Here V drops 5 bases and J drops 0 bases, and the junction holds 8 bases not matched to any gene. The CDR3 covers 17 residues, taking in both the cysteine and the phenylalanine. Only the CDR3 DNA stays, 51 bases, in frame from base 1. The receptor chain draws on TRBV5-4 and TRBJ2-2; TRBD1 matches 9 bases in the middle. This sequence originates from an adult with an advanced solid tumor such as melanoma, head and neck, liver or kidney cancer. The sample in question was CD4+ or CD8+ T cells sorted from blood, obtained in a trial of the OX40 agonist ivuxolimab. The CDR3 protein sequence reads: CASSRDTGGPNTGELFF. The DNA sequence follows: TGTGCCAGCAGTCGGGACACAGGGGGCCCGAACACCGGGGAGCTGTTTTTT.